This T cell receptor (beta chain) was captured by sequencing in a study of blood T cell repertoires in COVID-19. For the study at large: PBMCs, B-cell-depleted T cells, or T cells provided the cDNA or gDNA that made up the material.

Clones were read by immunoSEQ multiplex PCR, and TCRdb kept only the in-frame ones, dropping some. The sample carries about 150,000 clones, 80% to 90% recorded once. V shed 5 bases, J shed 5 bases, and the junction held 7 bases outside the gene matches. The CDR3 loop spans 14 amino acids. Germline CDR1 SGHTA, CDR2 FQGNSA. Sequenced sample: peripheral blood. The V call is TRBV7-2, the J call TRBJ2-5; 8 bases map to TRBD2. This TCR came from a man between 65 and 85 years old with acute or convalescent COVID-19. CDR3 amino acids: CASSRPTSAETQYF. In nucleotides, the CDR3 is TGTGCCAGCAGCCGCCCGACTAGCGCCGAGACCCAGTACTTC.